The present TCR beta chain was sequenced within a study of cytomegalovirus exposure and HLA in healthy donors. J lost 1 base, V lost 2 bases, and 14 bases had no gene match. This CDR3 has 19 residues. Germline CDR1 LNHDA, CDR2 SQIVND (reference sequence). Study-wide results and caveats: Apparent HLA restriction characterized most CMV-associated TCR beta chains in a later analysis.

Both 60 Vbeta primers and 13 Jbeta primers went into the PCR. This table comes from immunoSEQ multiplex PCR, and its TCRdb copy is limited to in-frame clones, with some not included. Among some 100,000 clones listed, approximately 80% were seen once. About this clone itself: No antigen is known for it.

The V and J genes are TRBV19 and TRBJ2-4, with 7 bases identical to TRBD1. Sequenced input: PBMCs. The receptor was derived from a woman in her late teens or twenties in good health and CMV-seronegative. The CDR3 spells CASSILGLSGGLAKNIQYF. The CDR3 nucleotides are TGTGCCAGTAGTATATTGGGTCTGTCAGGGGGTCTCGCCAAAAACATTCAGTACTTC.